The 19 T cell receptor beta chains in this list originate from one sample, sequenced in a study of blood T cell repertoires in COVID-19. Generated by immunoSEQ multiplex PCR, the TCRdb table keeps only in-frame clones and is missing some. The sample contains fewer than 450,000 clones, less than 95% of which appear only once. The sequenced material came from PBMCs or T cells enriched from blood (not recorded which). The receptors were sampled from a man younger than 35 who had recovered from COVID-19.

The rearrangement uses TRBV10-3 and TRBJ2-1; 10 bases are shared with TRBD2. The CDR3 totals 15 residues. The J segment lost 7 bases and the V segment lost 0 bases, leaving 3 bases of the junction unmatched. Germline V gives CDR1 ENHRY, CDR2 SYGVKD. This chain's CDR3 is CAISESASGGNEQFF. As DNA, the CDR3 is TGTGCCATCAGTGAGTCCGCTAGCGGGGGAAATGAGCAGTTCTTC.

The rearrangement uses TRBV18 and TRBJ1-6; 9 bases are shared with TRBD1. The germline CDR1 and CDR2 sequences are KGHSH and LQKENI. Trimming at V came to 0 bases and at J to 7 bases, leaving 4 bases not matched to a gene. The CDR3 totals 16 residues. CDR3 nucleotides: TGTGCCAGCTCACCACCTAACGGACAGGGGAATTCACCCCTCCACTTT. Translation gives CASSPPNGQGNSPLHF.

The CDR3 DNA follows: TGTGCCAGCTCACCAACCGGGGGCTCCTACAATGAGCAGTTCTTC. As protein: CASSPTGGSYNEQFF. The chain employs TRBV18 and TRBJ2-1; TRBD2 is a possible D gene (6 bases). Trimming removed 2 bases at V and 0 bases at J, with 8 bases between. Germline V gene lookup returns CDR1 KGHSH and CDR2 LQKENI. This CDR3 spans 15 amino acids.

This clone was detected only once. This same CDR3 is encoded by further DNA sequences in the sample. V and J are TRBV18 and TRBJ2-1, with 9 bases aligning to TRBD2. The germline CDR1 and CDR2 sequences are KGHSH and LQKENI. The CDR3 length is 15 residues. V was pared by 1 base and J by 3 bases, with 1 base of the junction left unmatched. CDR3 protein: CASSPLAGDYNEQFF. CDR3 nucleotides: TGTGCCAGCTCACCACTAGCGGGAGACTACAATGAGCAGTTCTTC.

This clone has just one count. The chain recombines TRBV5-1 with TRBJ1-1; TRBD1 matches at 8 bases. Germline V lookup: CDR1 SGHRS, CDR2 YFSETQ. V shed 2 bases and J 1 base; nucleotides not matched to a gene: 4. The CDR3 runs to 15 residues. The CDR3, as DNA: TGCGCCAGCAGCTTTACCGGGACAGGGAACACTGAAGCTTTCTTT. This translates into CASSFTGTGNTEAFF. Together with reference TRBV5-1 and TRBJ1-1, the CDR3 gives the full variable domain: KAGVTQTPRYLIKTRGQQVTLSCSPISGHRSVSWYQQTPGQGLQFLFEYFSETQRNKGNFPGRFSGRQFSNSRSEMNVSTLELGDSALYLCASSFTGTGNTEAFFGQGTRLTVV.

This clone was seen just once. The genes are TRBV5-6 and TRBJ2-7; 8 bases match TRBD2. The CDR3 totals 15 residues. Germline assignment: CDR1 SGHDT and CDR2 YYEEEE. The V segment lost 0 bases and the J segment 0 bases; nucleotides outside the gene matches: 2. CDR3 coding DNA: TGTGCCAGCAGCTTGGGCGGGGGGTACTCCTACGAGCAGTACTTC. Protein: CASSLGGGYSYEQYF. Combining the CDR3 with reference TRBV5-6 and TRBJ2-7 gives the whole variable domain DAGVTQSPTHLIKTRGQQVTLRCSPKSGHDTVSWYQQALGQGPQFIFQYYEEEERQRGNFPDRFSGHQFPNYSSELNVNALLLGDSALYLCASSLGGGYSYEQYFGPGTRLTVT.

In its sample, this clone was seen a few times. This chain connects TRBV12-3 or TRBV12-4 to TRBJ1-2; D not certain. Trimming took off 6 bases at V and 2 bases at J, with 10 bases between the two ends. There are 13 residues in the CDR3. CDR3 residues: CASSIGSNYGYTF. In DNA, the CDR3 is TGTGCCAGCAGCATAGGGAGCAACTATGGCTACACCTTC.

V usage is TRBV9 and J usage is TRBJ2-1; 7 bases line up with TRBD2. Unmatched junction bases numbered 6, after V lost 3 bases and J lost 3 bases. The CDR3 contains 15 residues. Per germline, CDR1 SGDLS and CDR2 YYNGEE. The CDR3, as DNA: TGTGCCAGCAGCGCAGAGGGCGGGAGCTACAATGAGCAGTTCTTC. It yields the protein CASSAEGGSYNEQFF.

CDR3 protein: CAISERQENYGYTF. For the CDR3, the DNA is TGTGCCATCAGTGAGCGACAGGAAAACTATGGCTACACCTTC. The chain recombines TRBV10-3 with TRBJ1-2; D is perhaps TRBD1 (6 bases). Germline V gene lookup returns CDR1 ENHRY and CDR2 SYGVKD. This CDR3 is 14 amino acids long. V was shortened by 2 bases and J by 2 bases, with 9 bases between the two germline ends.

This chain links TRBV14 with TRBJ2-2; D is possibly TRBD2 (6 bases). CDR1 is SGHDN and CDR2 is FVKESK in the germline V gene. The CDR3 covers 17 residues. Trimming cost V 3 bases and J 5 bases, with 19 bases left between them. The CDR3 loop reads CASSHFSGPTGTGELFF. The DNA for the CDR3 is TGTGCCAGCAGCCATTTTAGCGGCCCTACCGGGACCGGGGAGCTGTTTTTT.

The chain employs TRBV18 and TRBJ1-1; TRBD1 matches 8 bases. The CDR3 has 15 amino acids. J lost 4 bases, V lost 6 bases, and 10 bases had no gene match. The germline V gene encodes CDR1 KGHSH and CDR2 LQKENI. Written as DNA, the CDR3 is TGTGCCAGCTCTCCTCGACAGGGGTCCCCCACTGAAGCTTTCTTT. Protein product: CASSPRQGSPTEAFF.

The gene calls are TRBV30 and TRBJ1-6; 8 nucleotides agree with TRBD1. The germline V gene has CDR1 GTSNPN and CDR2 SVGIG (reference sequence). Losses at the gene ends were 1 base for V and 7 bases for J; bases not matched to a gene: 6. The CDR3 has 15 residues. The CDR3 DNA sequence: TGTGCCTGGAGTGAGAGGACAGGGTTGAATTCACCCCTCCACTTT. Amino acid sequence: CAWSERTGLNSPLHF.

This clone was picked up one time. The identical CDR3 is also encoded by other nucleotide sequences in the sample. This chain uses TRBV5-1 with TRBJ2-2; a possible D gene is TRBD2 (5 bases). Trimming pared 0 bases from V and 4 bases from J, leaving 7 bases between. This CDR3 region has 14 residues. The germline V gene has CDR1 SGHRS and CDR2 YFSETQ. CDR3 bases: TGCGCCAGCAGCTTGGAGGGAGCCACCGGGGAGCTGTTTTTT. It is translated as CASSLEGATGELFF.

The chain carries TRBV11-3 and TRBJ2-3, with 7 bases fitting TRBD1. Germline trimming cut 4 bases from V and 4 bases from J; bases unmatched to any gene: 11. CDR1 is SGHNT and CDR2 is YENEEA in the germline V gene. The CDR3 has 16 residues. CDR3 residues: CASSSIAGGVADTQYF. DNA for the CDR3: TGTGCCAGCAGCTCGATAGCAGGGGGTGTTGCAGATACGCAGTATTTT.

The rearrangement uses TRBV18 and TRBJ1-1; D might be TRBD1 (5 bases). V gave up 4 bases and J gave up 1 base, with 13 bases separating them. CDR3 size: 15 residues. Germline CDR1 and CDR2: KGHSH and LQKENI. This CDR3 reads CASSLTGLTNTEAFF. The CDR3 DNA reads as TGTGCCAGCTCACTAACGGGACTCACGAACACTGAAGCTTTCTTT.

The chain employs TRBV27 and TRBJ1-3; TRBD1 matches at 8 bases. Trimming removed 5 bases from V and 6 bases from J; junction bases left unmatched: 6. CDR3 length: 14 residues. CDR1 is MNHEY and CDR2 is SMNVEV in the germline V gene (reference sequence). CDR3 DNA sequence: TGTGCCAGCAGTCTCACAGGGGGGGTAAACACCATATATTTT. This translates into CASSLTGGVNTIYF.

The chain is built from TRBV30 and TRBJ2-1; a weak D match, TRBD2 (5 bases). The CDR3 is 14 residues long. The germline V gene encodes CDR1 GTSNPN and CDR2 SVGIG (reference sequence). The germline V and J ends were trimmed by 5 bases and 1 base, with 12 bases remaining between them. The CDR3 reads CAWVGVGSYNEQFF. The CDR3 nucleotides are TGTGCCTGGGTCGGGGTAGGGTCCTACAATGAGCAGTTCTTC.

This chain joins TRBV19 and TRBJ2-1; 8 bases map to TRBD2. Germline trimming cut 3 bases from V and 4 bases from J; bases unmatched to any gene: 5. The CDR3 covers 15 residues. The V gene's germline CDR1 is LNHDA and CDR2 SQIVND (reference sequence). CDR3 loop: CASSIREGLYNEQFF. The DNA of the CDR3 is TGTGCCAGTAGTATCCGGGAGGGCCTATACAATGAGCAGTTCTTC. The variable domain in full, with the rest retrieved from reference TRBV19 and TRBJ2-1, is DGGITQSPKYLFRKEGQNVTLSCEQNLNHDAMYWYRQDPGQGLRLIYYSQIVNDFQKGDIAEGYSVSREKKESFPLTVTSAQKNPTAFYLCASSIREGLYNEQFFGPGTRLTVL.

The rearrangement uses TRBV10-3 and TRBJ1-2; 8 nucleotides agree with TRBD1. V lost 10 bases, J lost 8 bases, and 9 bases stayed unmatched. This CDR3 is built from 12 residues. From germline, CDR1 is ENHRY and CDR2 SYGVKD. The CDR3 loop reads CATSDRDGGYTF. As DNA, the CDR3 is TGTGCCACCTCGGACAGGGATGGGGGCTACACCTTC.